This TCR beta chain is from a study of T cell responses to AZD1222 COVID-19 vaccine. This clone was found a few times. CDR1 and CDR2 (germline): LGHDT, YNNKEL (reference sequence). CDR3 size: 17 residues. Trimming pared 0 bases from V and 7 bases from J, leaving 21 bases between. Generated by immunoSEQ multiplex PCR, the TCRdb table keeps only in-frame clones and is missing some. The sample carries 90,000 to 150,000 clones, around 87% recorded once. This TCR derives from an adult who received the AZD1222 COVID-19 vaccine. The V and J genes are TRBV3-1 (or the pseudogene TRBV3-2) and TRBJ1-2; tentative D call: TRBD1 (5 bases). This material consisted of peripheral blood, taken 28 days after the second AZD1222 dose. The CDR3 DNA follows: TGTGCCAGCAGCCAAGATCCTCGGGACGGTGGAGGGTTTGGCTACACCTTC. Translated, it gives CASSQDPRDGGGFGYTF.